The clone carrying this T cell receptor (beta chain) has just one count. No antigen is known for it. This record belongs to a study of blood T cells in healthy people across ages. The authors ran a second PCR of 7 to 11 cycles using a sample-barcoded 5' primer and a J-beta primer mix. TCRdb processed the 5' RACE reads anew with MiXCR; each CDR3 protein has one entry. The table lists about 770,000 distinct CDR3 sequences, 44% of them singletons. Notes on the study in general: Age advanced and TCR beta diversity per million T cells fell, roughly linearly.

The sequence was obtained from a man aged 55 to 70 in good health. The source material was blood.

The CDR3 spells CASSQERRRDTQYF. The CDR3 nucleotides read TGCGCCAGCAGCCAAGAGCGGAGGAGAGATACGCAGTATTTT. This chain links TRBV4-3 with TRBJ2-3; weak D call: TRBD2 (5 bases). The CDR3 consists of 14 residues. CDR1 is LGHNA and CDR2 is YSLEER in the germline V gene. Between the trimmed V and J ends, which lost 0 bases and 5 bases, there was a span of 9 bases.